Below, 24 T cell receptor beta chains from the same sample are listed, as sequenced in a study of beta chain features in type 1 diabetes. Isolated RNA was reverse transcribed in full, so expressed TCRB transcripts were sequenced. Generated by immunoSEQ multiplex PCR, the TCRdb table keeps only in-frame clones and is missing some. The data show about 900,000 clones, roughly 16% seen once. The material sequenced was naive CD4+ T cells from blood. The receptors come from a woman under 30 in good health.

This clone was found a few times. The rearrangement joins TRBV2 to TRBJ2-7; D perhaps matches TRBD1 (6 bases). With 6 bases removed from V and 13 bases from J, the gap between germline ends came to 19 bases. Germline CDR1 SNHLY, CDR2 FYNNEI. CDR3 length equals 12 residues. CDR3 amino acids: CASRVTSGAIYF. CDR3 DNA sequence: TGTGCCAGCAGAGTAACGTCAGGGGCCATATACTTC.

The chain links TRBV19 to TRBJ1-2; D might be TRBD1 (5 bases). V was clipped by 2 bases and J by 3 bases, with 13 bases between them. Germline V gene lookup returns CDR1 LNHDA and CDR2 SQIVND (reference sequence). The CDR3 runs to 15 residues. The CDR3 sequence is CASSIKRTSDYGYTF. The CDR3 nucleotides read TGTGCCAGTAGTATAAAACGGACATCCGACTATGGCTACACCTTC.

The CDR3 DNA reads as TGTGCCAGTAGTATAGTGTCCGCGGGAGAGAGAGATACGCAGTATTTT. This codes for CASSIVSAGERDTQYF. The chain uses TRBV19 and TRBJ2-3, with 7 bases lining up with TRBD2. The J segment lost 5 bases and the V segment lost 1 base, leaving 9 bases of the junction unmatched. CDR1 LNHDA and CDR2 SQIVND come from the germline V gene (reference sequence). The CDR3 spans 16 residues.

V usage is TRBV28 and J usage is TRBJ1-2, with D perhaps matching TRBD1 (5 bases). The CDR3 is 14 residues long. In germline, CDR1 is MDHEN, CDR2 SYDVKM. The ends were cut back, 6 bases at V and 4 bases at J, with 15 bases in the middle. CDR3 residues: CASRDFGDLYGYTF. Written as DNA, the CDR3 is TGTGCCAGCAGGGACTTTGGGGACCTCTATGGCTACACCTTC.

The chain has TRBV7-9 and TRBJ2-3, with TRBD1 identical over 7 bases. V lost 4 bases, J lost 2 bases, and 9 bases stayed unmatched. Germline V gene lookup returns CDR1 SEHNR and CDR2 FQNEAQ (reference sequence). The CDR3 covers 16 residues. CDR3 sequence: CASSSSGTEHTDTQYF. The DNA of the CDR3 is TGTGCCAGCAGCTCATCCGGGACAGAGCACACAGATACGCAGTATTTT.

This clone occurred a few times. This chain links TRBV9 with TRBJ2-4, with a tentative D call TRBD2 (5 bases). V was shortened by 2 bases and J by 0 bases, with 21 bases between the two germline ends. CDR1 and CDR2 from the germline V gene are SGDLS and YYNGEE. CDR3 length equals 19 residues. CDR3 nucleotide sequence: TGTGCCAGCAGCGTCACCCGGGGAGCCCTCAAATTAGCCAAAAACATTCAGTACTTC. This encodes CASSVTRGALKLAKNIQYF.

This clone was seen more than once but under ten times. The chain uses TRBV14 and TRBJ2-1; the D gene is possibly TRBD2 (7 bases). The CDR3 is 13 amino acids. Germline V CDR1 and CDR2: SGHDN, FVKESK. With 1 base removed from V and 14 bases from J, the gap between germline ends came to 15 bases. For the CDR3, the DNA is TGTGCCAGCAGCCAAGCTTCACGGGGGGCTGAGTTCTTC. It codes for CASSQASRGAEFF. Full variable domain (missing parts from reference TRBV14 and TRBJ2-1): EAGVTQFPSHSVIEKGQTVTLRCDPISGHDNLYWYRRVMGKEIKFLLHFVKESKQDESGMPNNRFLAERTGGTYSTLKVQPAELEDSGVYFCASSQASRGAEFFGPGTRLTVL.

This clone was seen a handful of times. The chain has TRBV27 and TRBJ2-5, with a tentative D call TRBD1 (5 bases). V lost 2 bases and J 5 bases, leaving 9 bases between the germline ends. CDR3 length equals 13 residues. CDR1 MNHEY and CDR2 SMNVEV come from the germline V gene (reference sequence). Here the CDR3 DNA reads TGTGCCAGCAGTTTACAGGGTGCGGAGACCCAGTACTTC. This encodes CASSLQGAETQYF.

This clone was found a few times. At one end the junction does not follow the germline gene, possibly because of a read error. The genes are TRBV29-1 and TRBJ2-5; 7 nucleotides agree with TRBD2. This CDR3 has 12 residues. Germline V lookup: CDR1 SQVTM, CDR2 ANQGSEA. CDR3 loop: CSAESSGGTQYF. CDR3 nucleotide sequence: TGCAGCGCTGAATCTAGCGGTGGGACCCAGTACTTC. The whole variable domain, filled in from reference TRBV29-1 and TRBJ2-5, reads SAVISQKPSRDICQRGTSLTIQCQVDSQVTMMFWYRQQPGQSLTLIATANQGSEATYESGFVIDKFPISRPNLTFSTLTVSNMSPEDSSIYLCSAESSGGTQYFGPGTRLLVL.

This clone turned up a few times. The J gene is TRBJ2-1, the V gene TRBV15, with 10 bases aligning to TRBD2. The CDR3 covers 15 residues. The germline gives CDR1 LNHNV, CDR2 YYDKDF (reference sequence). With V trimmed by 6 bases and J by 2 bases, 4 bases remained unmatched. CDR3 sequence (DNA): TGTGCCACCAGTAAACTAGCGGGACCCTACAATGAGCAGTTCTTC. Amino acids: CATSKLAGPYNEQFF.

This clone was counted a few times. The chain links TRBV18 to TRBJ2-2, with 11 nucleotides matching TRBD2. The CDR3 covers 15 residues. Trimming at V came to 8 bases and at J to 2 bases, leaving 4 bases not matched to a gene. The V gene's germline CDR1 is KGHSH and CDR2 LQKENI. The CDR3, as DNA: TGTGCCAGCACGGGACTAGCGGCAAACACCGGGGAGCTGTTTTTT. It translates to CASTGLAANTGELFF.

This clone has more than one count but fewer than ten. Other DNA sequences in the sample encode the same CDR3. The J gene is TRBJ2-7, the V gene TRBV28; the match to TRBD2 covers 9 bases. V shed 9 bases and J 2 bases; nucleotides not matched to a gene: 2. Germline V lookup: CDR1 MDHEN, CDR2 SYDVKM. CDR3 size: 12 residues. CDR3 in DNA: TGTGCCAGTCGACTAGCGGCCTACGAGCAGTACTTC. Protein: CASRLAAYEQYF.

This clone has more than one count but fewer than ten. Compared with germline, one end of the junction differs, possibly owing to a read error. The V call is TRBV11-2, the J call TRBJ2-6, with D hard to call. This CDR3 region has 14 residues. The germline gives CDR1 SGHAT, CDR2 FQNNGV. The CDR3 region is CASNRVRGANVLTF. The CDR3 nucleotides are TGTGCTAGCAATAGGGTTCGTGGGGCCAACGTCCTGACTTTC.

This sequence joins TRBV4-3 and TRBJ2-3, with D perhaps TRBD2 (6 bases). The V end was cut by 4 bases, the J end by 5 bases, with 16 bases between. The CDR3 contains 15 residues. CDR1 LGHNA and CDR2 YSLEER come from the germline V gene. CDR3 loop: CASSPGERRGDTQYF. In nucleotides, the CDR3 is TGCGCCAGCAGCCCGGGGGAGCGCCGGGGAGATACGCAGTATTTT.

CDR3 DNA: TGTGCCAGCAGCTTAGTTCCCCCGACAGGCGGAGGGGCTCAGCCCCAGCATTTT. Encoded protein: CASSLVPPTGGGAQPQHF. V is TRBV7-2 and J is TRBJ1-5; D perhaps matches TRBD1 (6 bases). The V end lost 1 base, the J end lost 6 bases, and 22 bases lay between the germline ends. Per germline, CDR1 SGHTA and CDR2 FQGNSA. CDR3 length: 18 residues.

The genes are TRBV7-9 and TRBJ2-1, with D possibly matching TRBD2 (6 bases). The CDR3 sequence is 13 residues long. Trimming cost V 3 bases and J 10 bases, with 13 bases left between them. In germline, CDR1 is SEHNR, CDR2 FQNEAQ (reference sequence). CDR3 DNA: TGTGCCAGCAGCTTTATGGGCGGGGCAGAGCAGTTCTTC. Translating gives CASSFMGGAEQFF.

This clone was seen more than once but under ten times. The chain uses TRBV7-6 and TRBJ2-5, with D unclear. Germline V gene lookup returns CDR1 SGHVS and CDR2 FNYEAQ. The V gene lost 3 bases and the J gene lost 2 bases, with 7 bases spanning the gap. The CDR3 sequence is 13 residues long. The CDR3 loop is CASSLVEQETQYF. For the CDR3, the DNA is TGTGCCAGCAGCTTGGTAGAGCAAGAGACCCAGTACTTC.

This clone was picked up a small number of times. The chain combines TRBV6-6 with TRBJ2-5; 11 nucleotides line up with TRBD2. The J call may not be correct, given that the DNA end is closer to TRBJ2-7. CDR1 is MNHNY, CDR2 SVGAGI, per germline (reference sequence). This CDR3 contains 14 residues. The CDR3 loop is CASNRLAGHYEQYF. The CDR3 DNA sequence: TGTGCCAGCAACCGACTAGCGGGACACTACGAGCAGTACTTC.

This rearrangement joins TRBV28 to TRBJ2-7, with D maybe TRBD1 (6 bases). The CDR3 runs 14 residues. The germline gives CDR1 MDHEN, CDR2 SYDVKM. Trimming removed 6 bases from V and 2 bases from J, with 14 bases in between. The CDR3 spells CASRQTGSPYEQYF. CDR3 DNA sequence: TGTGCCAGCAGACAGACAGGCTCTCCCTACGAGCAGTACTTC.

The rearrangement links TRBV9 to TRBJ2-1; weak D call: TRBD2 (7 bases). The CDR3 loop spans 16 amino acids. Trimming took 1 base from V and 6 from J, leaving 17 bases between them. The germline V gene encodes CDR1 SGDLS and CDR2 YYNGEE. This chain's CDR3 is CASSVLGGLTGNEQFF. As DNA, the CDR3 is TGTGCCAGCAGCGTACTCGGGGGGCTCACAGGCAATGAGCAGTTCTTC.

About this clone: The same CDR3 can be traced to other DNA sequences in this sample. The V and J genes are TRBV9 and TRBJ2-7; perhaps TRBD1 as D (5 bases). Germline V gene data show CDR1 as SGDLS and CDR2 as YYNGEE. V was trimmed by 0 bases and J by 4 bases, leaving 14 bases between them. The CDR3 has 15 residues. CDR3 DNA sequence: TGTGCCAGCAGCGTAGCTGCAGGGATAAGTTACGAGCAGTACTTC. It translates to CASSVAAGISYEQYF.

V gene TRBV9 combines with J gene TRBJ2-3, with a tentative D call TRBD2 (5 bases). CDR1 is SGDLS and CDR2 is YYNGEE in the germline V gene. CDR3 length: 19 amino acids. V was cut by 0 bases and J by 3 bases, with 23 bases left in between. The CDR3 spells CASSVDPGLLRDKTDTQYF. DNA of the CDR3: TGTGCCAGCAGCGTAGACCCCGGACTTCTACGGGATAAAACAGATACGCAGTATTTT.

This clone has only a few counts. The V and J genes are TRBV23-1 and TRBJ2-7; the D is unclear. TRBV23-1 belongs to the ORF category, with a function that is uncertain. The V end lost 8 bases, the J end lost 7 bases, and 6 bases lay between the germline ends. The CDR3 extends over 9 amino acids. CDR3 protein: CASLGEQYF. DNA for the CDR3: TGCGCCAGCTTAGGGGAGCAGTACTTC.

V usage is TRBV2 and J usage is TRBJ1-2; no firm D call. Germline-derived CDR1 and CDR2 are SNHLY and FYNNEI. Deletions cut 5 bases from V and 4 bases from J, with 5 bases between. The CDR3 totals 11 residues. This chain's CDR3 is CASSLVYGYTF. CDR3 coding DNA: TGTGCCAGCAGTCTTGTCTATGGCTACACCTTC.